These 9 T cell receptor beta chains were all obtained from the same sample, sequenced in a study of molecular identifiers for immune sequencing clone quantification. TCRdb reanalysed the PCR reads using MiXCR and keeps one entry per CDR3 protein. This table holds under 600,000 distinct CDR3 sequences, about 26% found once. Source material: naive CD8+ T cells from blood, with Jurkat cell RNA spiked in. Subset of the sample: FACS-sorted CD8+CD4-CCR7+CD45RA+ naive T cells. These TCRs come from a human donor in good health. Some libraries in this study had Jurkat cell RNA spiked in.

With regard to this clonotype: A read error is possible here, since a much larger clone lies one base away. The chain joins TRBV5-3 to TRBJ2-3; TRBD2 might be the D (6 bases). TRBV5-3 is an open reading frame whose function is uncertain. CDR3 size: 14 residues. V shed 8 bases and J shed 0 bases, with 13 bases lying between them. CDR3 nucleotides: TGTGCCAGCAGTAATCGGGGGAGCACAGATACGCAGTATTTT. Encoded protein: CASSNRGSTDTQYF.

The chain combines TRBV5-1 with TRBJ2-7, with a tentative D call TRBD2 (7 bases). This CDR3 comprises 13 residues. Germline values: CDR1 SGHRS, CDR2 YFSETQ. With 2 bases removed from V and 5 bases from J, the gap between germline ends came to 11 bases. CDR3 in DNA: TGCGCCAGCAGCTTCACAGGGAGGGACGAGCAGTACTTC. It codes for CASSFTGRDEQYF.

This clonotype was counted many times. CDR3: CASSLSGPASYEQYF. The CDR3 DNA reads as TGTGCCAGCAGTTTATCGGGGCCCGCCTCCTACGAGCAGTACTTC. This chain uses TRBV28 with TRBJ2-7; D may correspond to TRBD1 or TRBD2 (5 bases each). The V end lost 1 base, the J end lost 0 bases, and 10 bases lay between the germline ends. CDR1 MDHEN and CDR2 SYDVKM come from the germline V gene. This CDR3 is built from 15 residues. The entire variable domain, with the rest obtained from reference TRBV28 and TRBJ2-7, is as follows: DVKVTQSSRYLVKRTGEKVFLECVQDMDHENMFWYRQDPGLGLRLIYFSYDVKMKEKGDIPEGYSVSREKKERFSLILESASTNQTSMYLCASSLSGPASYEQYFGPGTRLTVT.

This clonotype has at least ten counts. This chain joins TRBV7-9 and TRBJ2-5, with 8 bases matching TRBD1. The CDR3 totals 15 residues. Germline V CDR1 and CDR2: SEHNR, FQNEAQ (reference sequence). The junction had 4 bases not matched to a gene; V was cut back by 3 bases and J by 1 base. CDR3 DNA sequence: TGTGCCAGCAGCTTTGCGGGACAGGTCCAAGAGACCCAGTACTTC. This codes for CASSFAGQVQETQYF.

Concerning this clonotype itself: Compared with germline, one end of the junction differs, possibly owing to a read error. J is TRBJ1-1 and V is TRBV7-6; D is perhaps TRBD1 (6 bases). Germline-derived CDR1 and CDR2 are SGHVS and FNYEAQ. The CDR3 is 16 residues long. The CDR3: CASSLGPGVSDTEAFF. The CDR3, as DNA: TGTGCCAGCAGTTTAGGGCCAGGGGTCTCGGACACTGAAGCTTTCTTT.

Comments on this clonotype: The junction and the germline gene differ at one end; a read error may be behind it. J is TRBJ2-1 and V is TRBV7-8; D remains unclear. From germline, CDR1 is SGHVS and CDR2 FQNEAQ. This CDR3 contains 16 residues. The CDR3 DNA reads TGTGCCAACCCGATACTTCCGACCCCCAACTACAATGAGCAGATCTTC. Protein sequence: CANPILPTPNYNEQIF.

Only a few counts were recorded for this clonotype. V is TRBV2 and J is TRBJ2-2; D remains unclear. Deletions cut 4 bases from V and 6 bases from J, with 9 bases between. Germline V CDR1 and CDR2: SNHLY, FYNNEI. This CDR3 comprises 13 residues. CDR3 DNA sequence: TGTGCCAGCAGTGTTCCGGGCTCCGGGGAGCTGTTTTTT. This encodes CASSVPGSGELFF.

The V gene is TRBV19, the J gene TRBJ1-1; the D gene is possibly TRBD1 (5 bases). This CDR3 is 17 amino acids long. Germline CDR1 LNHDA, CDR2 SQIVND (reference sequence). With 4 bases removed from V and 1 base from J, the gap between germline ends came to 19 bases. The CDR3 sequence: CASSTDSLDMPNTEAFF. The CDR3 DNA sequence: TGTGCCAGTAGTACAGACTCGTTGGACATGCCGAACACTGAAGCTTTCTTT.

A remark on this clonotype: This sequence may be a read error, since a much larger clone differs from it by one base. The rearrangement uses TRBV7-9 and TRBJ1-1; D gene unclear. The CDR3 loop spans 14 amino acids. Deletions cut 5 bases from V and 0 bases from J, with 10 bases between. Germline V lookup: CDR1 SEHNR, CDR2 FQNEAQ (reference sequence). This CDR3 is CASSPVEVNTEAFF. CDR3 coding DNA: TGTGCCAGCAGCCCCGTTGAGGTGAACACTGAAGCTTTCTTT.